This is a list of T cell receptor beta chains from one sample in a study of cytomegalovirus exposure and HLA in healthy donors. Assay used: immunoSEQ multiplex PCR; TCRdb lists only in-frame clones, some missing. The sample holds some 96,000 clones; around 64% are singletons and the top ten take 3.2%. Sequencing was carried out using PBMCs. The receptors come from a man aged 55-75 years in good health and CMV-seronegative. Both conserved end residues are part of each CDR3. A D gene is named only where the DNA matches it firmly. Some rows have no size entry. The others give once, few or many, or a class for an expanded clone.

size: NA; V: TRBV6-5; J: TRBJ2-5; D: TRBD2; CDR3: CASIRLAGGETQYF; DNA: TGTGCCAGCATTCGACTAGCGGGGGGGGAGACCCAGTACTTC
size: NA; V: TRBV5-1; J: TRBJ1-1; D: TRBD1; CDR3: CASSLTDAGGGTEAFF; DNA: TGCGCCAGCAGCTTGACAGACGCAGGGGGCGGTACTGAAGCTTTCTTT
size: NA; V: TRBV7-9; J: TRBJ1-2; D: NA; CDR3: CASSTQGSYGYTF; DNA: TGTGCCAGCAGCACACAGGGTTCCTATGGCTACACCTTC
size: NA; V: TRBV18; J: TRBJ1-2; D: TRBD1; CDR3: CASSPRDRDLDGYTF; DNA: TGTGCCAGCTCACCACGGGACAGGGATTTGGATGGCTACACCTTC
size: few; V: TRBV11-3; J: TRBJ1-1; D: NA; CDR3: CASSPARTGKQNTEAFF; DNA: TGTGCCAGCAGCCCAGCCAGGACGGGAAAACAGAACACTGAAGCTTTCTTT
size: NA; V: TRBV6-1; J: TRBJ2-1; D: TRBD2; CDR3: CASRNLAGINEQFF; DNA: TGTGCCAGCAGAAACCTAGCGGGCATCAATGAGCAGTTCTTC
size: once; V: TRBV7-2; J: TRBJ2-1; D: NA; CDR3: CASSSWTAYNEQFF; DNA: TGTGCCAGCAGCTCTTGGACAGCCTACAATGAGCAGTTCTTC
size: NA; V: TRBV6-1; J: TRBJ1-1; D: NA; CDR3: CASSSGQLNTEAFF; DNA: TGTGCCAGCAGTAGTGGACAGTTGAACACTGAAGCTTTCTTT
size: few; V: TRBV15; J: TRBJ1-4; D: NA; CDR3: CATSREQQVLGEKLFF; DNA: TGTGCCACCAGCAGAGAACAACAGGTGTTGGGTGAAAAACTGTTTTTT
size: NA; V: TRBV5-3; J: TRBJ2-5; D: NA; CDR3: CARSLGQGKTQYF; DNA: TGTGCCAGAAGCTTGGGGCAGGGAAAGACCCAGTACTTC
size: NA; V: TRBV28; J: TRBJ1-4; D: NA; CDR3: CASSLVRDNEKLFF; DNA: TGTGCCAGCAGTTTGGTCAGGGATAATGAAAAACTGTTTTTT
size: few; V: TRBV28; J: TRBJ1-3; D: NA; CDR3: CASSARMGSGNTIYF; DNA: TGTGCCAGCAGTGCTAGGATGGGCTCTGGAAACACCATATATTTT
size: NA; V: TRBV10-2; J: TRBJ2-1; D: NA; CDR3: CASSEGSGDSSYNEQFF; DNA: TGCGCCAGCAGTGAGGGGTCCGGGGATAGCTCCTACAATGAGCAGTTCTTC
size: NA; V: TRBV7-3; J: TRBJ2-5; D: NA; CDR3: CASSSHPQETQYF; DNA: TGTGCCAGCAGCTCCCATCCACAAGAGACCCAGTACTTC
size: NA; V: TRBV12-5; J: TRBJ2-1; D: TRBD2; CDR3: CASGLPRGTSGRIEQFF; DNA: TGTGCTAGTGGTTTGCCACGGGGGACTAGCGGGAGGATTGAGCAGTTCTTC
size: NA; V: TRBV28; J: TRBJ2-5; D: TRBD1; CDR3: CASSSRQGQKKETQYF; DNA: TGTGCCAGCAGTTCTAGACAGGGGCAAAAGAAGGAGACCCAGTACTTC
size: few; V: TRBV13; J: TRBJ2-3; D: TRBD1; CDR3: CASSSDRVSDTQYF; DNA: TGTGCCAGCAGCTCAGACAGGGTGTCAGATACGCAGTATTTT
size: few; V: TRBV27; J: TRBJ1-4; D: TRBD1; CDR3: CASSSGQGAFWEKLFF; DNA: TGTGCCAGCAGTTCGGGACAGGGGGCTTTTTGGGAAAAACTGTTTTTT
size: NA; V: TRBV10-3; J: TRBJ2-1; D: TRBD2; CDR3: CAISLGAGDSYNEQFF; DNA: TGTGCCATCAGTTTGGGAGCGGGGGATTCCTACAATGAGCAGTTCTTC
size: few; V: TRBV15; J: TRBJ2-1; D: TRBD2; CDR3: CATSRALAGGHEQFF; DNA: TGTGCCACCAGCAGAGCCCTAGCGGGGGGGCATGAGCAGTTCTTC
size: NA; V: TRBV5-6; J: TRBJ2-1; D: TRBD2; CDR3: CASSLTTSGRGNEQFF; DNA: TGTGCCAGCAGCCTGACAACTAGCGGGAGAGGTAATGAGCAGTTCTTC
size: once; V: TRBV11-2; J: TRBJ1-5; D: NA; CDR3: CASSLDGDPNQPQHF; DNA: TGTGCCAGCAGCTTAGACGGGGATCCGAATCAGCCCCAGCATTTT
size: NA; V: TRBV6-6; J: TRBJ1-5; D: TRBD1; CDR3: CASSSRQGTNQPQHF; DNA: TGTGCCAGCAGTTCTCGACAGGGGACGAATCAGCCCCAGCATTTT
size: NA; V: TRBV29-1; J: TRBJ1-1; D: TRBD1; CDR3: CSVARQGLGAFF; DNA: TGCAGCGTTGCAAGACAGGGGTTAGGAGCTTTCTTT
size: NA; V: TRBV19; J: TRBJ2-7; D: TRBD2; CDR3: CASLQMGREYF; DNA: TGTGCCAGTCTTCAAATGGGGAGGGAGTACTTC
size: NA; V: TRBV30; J: TRBJ1-3; D: NA; CDR3: CAWSGTGTGNTIYF; DNA: TGTGCCTGGAGTGGTACGGGAACTGGAAACACCATATATTTT
size: medium-sized; V: TRBV19; J: TRBJ1-4; D: NA; CDR3: CASSRGGGEKLFF; DNA: TGTGCCAGTAGTCGCGGGGGTGGGGAAAAACTGTTTTTT
size: NA; V: TRBV27; J: TRBJ1-2; D: TRBD1; CDR3: CASSPLQDRHGYTF; DNA: TGTGCCAGCAGTCCCCTTCAGGACAGGCATGGCTACACCTTC
size: few; V: TRBV15; J: TRBJ2-1; D: NA; CDR3: CATSRGSIYEQFF; DNA: TGTGCCACCAGCAGGGGCAGTATTTACGAGCAGTTCTTC
size: NA; V: TRBV4-1; J: TRBJ1-6; D: TRBD1; CDR3: CASSLFPDSTGSIPLHF; DNA: TGCGCCAGCAGCCTATTTCCCGATTCGACAGGGAGTATACCCCTCCACTTT
size: once; V: TRBV6-1; J: TRBJ2-4; D: TRBD2; CDR3: CASSVGLGDGIQYF; DNA: TGTGCCAGCAGTGTGGGACTAGGCGATGGCATTCAGTACTTC
size: NA; V: TRBV7-3; J: TRBJ2-1; D: NA; CDR3: CASSLIVAGGEQFF; DNA: TGTGCCAGCAGCTTAATCGTTGCCGGCGGGGAGCAGTTCTTC
size: NA; V: TRBV5-5; J: TRBJ1-5; D: TRBD1; CDR3: CASSLALTGVSNQPQHF; DNA: TGTGCCAGCAGCTTGGCCCTGACAGGGGTAAGCAATCAGCCCCAGCATTTT
size: few; V: TRBV7-9; J: TRBJ2-3; D: NA; CDR3: CASSSPDILTDTQYF; DNA: TGTGCCAGCAGCTCTCCAGACATCCTCACAGATACGCAGTATTTT
size: few; V: TRBV2; J: TRBJ2-3; D: TRBD2; CDR3: CASSSGTSSNTQYF; DNA: TGTGCCAGCAGTTCCGGGACTAGCAGTAATACGCAGTATTTT
size: NA; V: TRBV5-4; J: TRBJ2-5; D: NA; CDR3: CASSLKRGQETQYF; DNA: TGTGCCAGCAGCTTAAAGAGGGGGCAAGAGACCCAGTACTTC
size: once; V: TRBV5-4; J: TRBJ2-7; D: TRBD1; CDR3: CASSFEGQASDEQYF; DNA: TGTGCCAGCAGCTTTGAAGGACAGGCTTCTGACGAGCAGTACTTC
size: NA; V: TRBV11-3; J: TRBJ2-7; D: TRBD1; CDR3: CASSLGGQGKYEQYF; DNA: TGTGCCAGCAGCTTAGGTGGACAGGGCAAGTACGAGCAGTACTTC
size: few; V: TRBV6-1; J: TRBJ1-2; D: TRBD1; CDR3: CASTGTADGYTF; DNA: TGTGCCAGCACCGGGACAGCTGATGGCTACACCTTC
size: NA; V: TRBV30; J: TRBJ2-6; D: NA; CDR3: CAWGTGGRFGANVLTF; DNA: TGTGCCTGGGGGACTGGTGGGAGGTTCGGGGCCAACGTCCTGACTTTC
size: NA; V: TRBV6-1; J: TRBJ1-2; D: TRBD1; CDR3: CASTWDRANYGYTF; DNA: TGTGCCAGCACCTGGGACAGAGCTAACTATGGCTACACCTTC
size: NA; V: TRBV18; J: TRBJ1-5; D: TRBD1; CDR3: CASSDRGDQPQHF; DNA: TGTGCCAGCTCAGACAGGGGGGATCAGCCCCAGCATTTT
size: NA; V: TRBV11-2; J: TRBJ1-1; D: TRBD1; CDR3: CASSPIRGRGEAFF; DNA: TGTGCCAGCAGCCCTATCAGGGGGCGCGGGGAAGCTTTCTTT
size: few; V: TRBV4-1; J: TRBJ1-2; D: TRBD1; CDR3: CASSQDLTGTAYGYTF; DNA: TGCGCCAGCAGCCAAGATCTCACCGGGACAGCCTATGGCTACACCTTC
size: NA; V: TRBV5-1; J: TRBJ1-1; D: TRBD1; CDR3: CASSSTGQGGTEAFF; DNA: TGCGCCAGCAGCTCAACGGGACAGGGGGGCACTGAAGCTTTCTTT
size: NA; V: TRBV5-1; J: TRBJ2-5; D: TRBD2; CDR3: CASSSRAGGTQETQYF; DNA: TGCGCCAGCAGCTCCAGAGCGGGAGGGACACAAGAGACCCAGTACTTC
size: NA; V: TRBV28; J: TRBJ2-7; D: TRBD1; CDR3: CASSETGTAYEQYF; DNA: TGTGCCAGCAGTGAAACCGGGACAGCATACGAGCAGTACTTC
size: NA; V: TRBV4-1; J: TRBJ2-3; D: TRBD2; CDR3: CASSQRASGGATDTQYF; DNA: TGCGCCAGCAGCCAAAGGGCTAGCGGGGGGGCCACAGATACGCAGTATTTT
size: NA; V: TRBV7-9; J: TRBJ2-6; D: NA; CDR3: CASSLAGPPGANVLTF; DNA: TGTGCCAGCAGCTTAGCTGGGCCACCTGGGGCCAACGTCCTGACTTTC
size: NA; V: TRBV21-1; J: TRBJ2-1; D: NA; CDR3: CASLKQFF; DNA: TGTGCCAGCCTTAAGCAGTTCTTC
size: few; V: TRBV5-1; J: TRBJ2-2; D: NA; CDR3: CASKGHANTGELFF; DNA: TGCGCCAGCAAGGGACACGCGAACACCGGGGAGCTGTTTTTT
size: few; V: TRBV9; J: TRBJ2-2; D: NA; CDR3: CASSVRAVTGTGELFF; DNA: TGTGCCAGCAGCGTAAGGGCTGTCACGGGGACCGGGGAGCTGTTTTTT
size: NA; V: TRBV30; J: TRBJ1-2; D: TRBD1; CDR3: CAWGRTGAVNYGYTF; DNA: TGTGCCTGGGGGAGGACAGGGGCTGTGAACTATGGCTACACCTTC
size: NA; V: TRBV18; J: TRBJ2-1; D: TRBD2; CDR3: CASSPDSGTRGYNEQFF; DNA: TGTGCCAGCTCACCCGATTCCGGGACTAGAGGCTACAATGAGCAGTTCTTC
size: few; V: TRBV11-3; J: TRBJ1-1; D: NA; CDR3: CASSLGTPSGEAFF; DNA: TGTGCCAGCAGCTTAGGAACACCCAGTGGTGAAGCTTTCTTT
size: NA; V: TRBV29-1; J: TRBJ2-1; D: NA; CDR3: CSVDLQVKQFF; DNA: TGCAGCGTTGATCTACAGGTAAAGCAGTTCTTC
size: NA; V: TRBV7-3; J: TRBJ1-2; D: NA; CDR3: CASSLEGQLHSNYGYTF; DNA: TGTGCCAGCAGCTTAGAAGGACAGCTCCACTCTAACTATGGCTACACCTTC